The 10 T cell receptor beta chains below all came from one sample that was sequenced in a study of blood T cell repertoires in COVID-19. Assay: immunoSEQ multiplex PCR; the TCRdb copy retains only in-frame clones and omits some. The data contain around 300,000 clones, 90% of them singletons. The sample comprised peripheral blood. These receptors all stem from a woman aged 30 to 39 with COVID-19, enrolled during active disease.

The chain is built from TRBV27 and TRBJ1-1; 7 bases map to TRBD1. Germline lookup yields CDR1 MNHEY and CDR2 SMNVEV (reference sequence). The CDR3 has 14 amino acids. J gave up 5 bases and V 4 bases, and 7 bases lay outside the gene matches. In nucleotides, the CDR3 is TGTGCCAGCAGTTCATACAGGGGTCGAACTGAAGCTTTCTTT. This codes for CASSSYRGRTEAFF.

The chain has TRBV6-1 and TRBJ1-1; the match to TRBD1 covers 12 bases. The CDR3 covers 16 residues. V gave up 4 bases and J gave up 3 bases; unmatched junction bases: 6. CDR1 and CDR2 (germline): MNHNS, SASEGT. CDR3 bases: TGTGCCAGCAGTGGTCCCGGGACAGGGGGCTACACTGAAGCTTTCTTT. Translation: CASSGPGTGGYTEAFF.

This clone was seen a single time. The CDR3: CSVELGQGSDTQYF. DNA for the CDR3: TGCAGCGTTGAACTGGGACAGGGTTCAGATACGCAGTATTTT. The V call is TRBV29-1, the J call TRBJ2-3, with 9 bases fitting TRBD1. Germline V gene data show CDR1 as SQVTM and CDR2 as ANQGSEA. The CDR3 extends over 14 amino acids. Trimming removed 2 bases from V and 4 bases from J; junction bases left unmatched: 4.

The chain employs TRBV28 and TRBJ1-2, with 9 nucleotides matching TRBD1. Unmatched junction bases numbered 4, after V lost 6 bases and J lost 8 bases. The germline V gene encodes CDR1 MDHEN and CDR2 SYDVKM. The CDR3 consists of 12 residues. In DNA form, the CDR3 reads TGTGCCAGCAGACAGGGGGCGCGAGGCTACACCTTC. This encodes CASRQGARGYTF.

CDR3 nucleotide sequence: TGTGCCAGCAGTGAAGACCCAGGGGGCTATGGCTACACCTTC. Translating it yields CASSEDPGGYGYTF. The chain combines TRBV6-1 with TRBJ1-2, with 7 bases lining up with TRBD1. CDR3 length equals 14 residues. Germline CDR1 reads MNHNS; CDR2 reads SASEGT. Germline trimming cut 1 base from V and 4 bases from J; bases unmatched to any gene: 3.

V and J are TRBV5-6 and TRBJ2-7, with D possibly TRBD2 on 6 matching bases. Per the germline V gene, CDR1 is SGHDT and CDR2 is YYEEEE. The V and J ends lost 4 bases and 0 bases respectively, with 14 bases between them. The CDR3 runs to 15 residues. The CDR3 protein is CASSPSFGSSYEQYF. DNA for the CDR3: TGTGCCAGCAGCCCCTCATTCGGGAGCTCCTACGAGCAGTACTTC.

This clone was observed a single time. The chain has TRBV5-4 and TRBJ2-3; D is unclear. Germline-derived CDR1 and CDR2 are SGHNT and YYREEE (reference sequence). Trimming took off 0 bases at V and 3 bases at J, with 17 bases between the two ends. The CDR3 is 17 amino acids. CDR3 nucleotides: TGTGCCAGCAGCTTGGCCAACGCCGGAGCCAATACAGATACGCAGTATTTT. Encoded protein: CASSLANAGANTDTQYF.

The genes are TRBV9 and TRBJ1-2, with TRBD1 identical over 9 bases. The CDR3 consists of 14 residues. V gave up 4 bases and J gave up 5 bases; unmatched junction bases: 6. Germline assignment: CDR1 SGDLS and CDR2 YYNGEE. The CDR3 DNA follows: TGTGCCAGCAGCCTGCTGACAGGGGGGTATGGCTACACCTTC. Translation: CASSLLTGGYGYTF.

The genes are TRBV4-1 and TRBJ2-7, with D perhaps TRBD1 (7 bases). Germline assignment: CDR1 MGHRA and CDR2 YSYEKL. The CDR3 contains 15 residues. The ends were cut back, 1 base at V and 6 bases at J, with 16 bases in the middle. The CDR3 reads CASSQVAGGGREQYF. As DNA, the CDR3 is TGCGCCAGCAGCCAAGTTGCAGGAGGGGGCCGCGAGCAGTACTTC.

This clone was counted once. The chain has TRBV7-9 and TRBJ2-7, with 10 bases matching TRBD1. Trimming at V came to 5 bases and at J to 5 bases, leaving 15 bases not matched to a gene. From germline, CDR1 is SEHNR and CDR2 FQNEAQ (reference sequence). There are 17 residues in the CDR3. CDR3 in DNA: TGTGCCAGCAGCCCAACAGCCGTCCGGGACAGGGGCCACGAGCAGTACTTC. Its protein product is CASSPTAVRDRGHEQYF.